This T cell receptor beta chain was found in a study of T cells in localized non-small cell lung cancer. The repertoire was sequenced with immunoSEQ multiplex PCR; TCRdb's copy has only in-frame clones and lacks some. The table lists 30,000 to 45,000 clones, approximately 90% of them singletons, with 6.5% to 9% in the top ten. To note about this clone: The antigen is not known.

General observations from the study: Uninvolved adjacent lung had the highest recorded T cell clonality, with tumor below it.

Sequenced here: peripheral blood, sampled before any cancer treatment. The receptor's source is a woman aged 35 to 70 with stage I lung adenocarcinoma.

CDR3: CASSGQGIYGGEQYF. The CDR3 DNA sequence: TGTGCCAGCAGTGGGCAGGGTATATACGGAGGCGAGCAGTACTTC. This chain joins TRBV2 and TRBJ2-7; the D call may be TRBD1 or TRBD2 (5 bases each). Trimming removed 4 bases from V and 6 bases from J, with 19 bases in between. This CDR3 has 15 residues. Germline V gene sequence: CDR1 SNHLY, CDR2 FYNNEI.